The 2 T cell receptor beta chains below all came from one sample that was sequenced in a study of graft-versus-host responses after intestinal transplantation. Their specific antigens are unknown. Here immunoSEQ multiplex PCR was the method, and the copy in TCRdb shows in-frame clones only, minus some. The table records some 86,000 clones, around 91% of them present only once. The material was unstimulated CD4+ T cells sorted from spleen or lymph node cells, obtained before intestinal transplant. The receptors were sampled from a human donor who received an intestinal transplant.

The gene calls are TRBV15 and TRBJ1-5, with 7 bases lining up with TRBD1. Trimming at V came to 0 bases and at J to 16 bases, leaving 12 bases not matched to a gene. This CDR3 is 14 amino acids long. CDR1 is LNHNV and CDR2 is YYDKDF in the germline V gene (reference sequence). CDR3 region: CATSRDLQGTDTHF. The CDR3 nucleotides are TGTGCCACCAGCAGAGATCTTCAAGGGACAGACACTCATTTT.

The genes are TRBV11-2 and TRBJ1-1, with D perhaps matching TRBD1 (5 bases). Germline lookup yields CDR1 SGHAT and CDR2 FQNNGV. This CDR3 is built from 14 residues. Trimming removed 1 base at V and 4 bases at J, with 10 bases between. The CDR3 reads CASSLVTEATEAFF. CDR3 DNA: TGTGCCAGCAGCTTAGTGACAGAGGCCACTGAAGCTTTCTTT.